The 2 T cell receptor beta chains listed next were all sequenced from one sample in a study of identical twins' blood T cells. TCRdb itself ran the 5' RACE reads through MiXCR, one entry per CDR3 protein. The sample holds hundreds of thousands of distinct CDR3 sequences, roughly 27% seen once. The sample was PBMCs. These receptor sequences come from a woman aged 18-50 years in good health.

This rearrangement joins TRBV18 to TRBJ2-7, with D possibly being TRBD1 (6 bases). From germline, CDR1 is KGHSH and CDR2 LQKENI. There are 14 residues in the CDR3. Trimming took off 2 bases at V and 2 bases at J, with 10 bases between the two ends. CDR3 nucleotides: TGTGCCAGCTCACCAACAGGGACGACCTACGAGCAGTACTTC. It translates to CASSPTGTTYEQYF.

This clonotype was counted at least ten times. The chain is built from TRBV29-1 and TRBJ1-1; D perhaps matches TRBD1 (5 bases). CDR3 length equals 17 residues. Deletions cut 6 bases from V and 3 bases from J, with 26 bases between. CDR1 is SQVTM, CDR2 ANQGSEA, per germline. The CDR3 DNA sequence: TGCAGCGTACCACGGGGTTCCATAACGGGAGGGGACACTGAAGCTTTCTTT. It specifies CSVPRGSITGGDTEAFF.